Below, 18 T cell receptor beta chains from the same sample are listed, as sequenced in a study of Graves' ophthalmopathy and Graves' hyperthyroidism (dated by TCRdb to the late 2010s). These reads were obtained on an Illumina HiSeq 2000. For repertoire sequencing, the TCR beta CDR3 regions were amplified from RNA transcripts. The first round of RT-PCR was done with HTBI primers and the Qiagen OneStep RT-PCR kit, and was followed by a second round of multiplex PCR, then size selection and purification. TCRdb handled the public reads itself, with Q25 trimming in fastp and clone calling in MiXCR, and kept productive beta chains. Each entry is one CDR3 protein sequence, shown with its most common DNA and genes. Present in this sample are about 24,000 distinct CDR3 sequences, around 50% of which were seen just once. Around 6.6% of the sample comes from the top ten. The specimen was peripheral blood. The source is an adult woman with stable Graves' hyperthyroidism.

This clonotype is medium-sized (0.01 to 0.1%). The chain's CDR3 is CSARRTSGRTYEQYF. The DNA for the CDR3 is TGCAGTGCTAGGAGGACTAGCGGGAGGACCTACGAGCAGTACTTC. This chain links TRBV20-1 with TRBJ2-7, with 14 bases aligning to TRBD2. J lost 2 bases, V lost 3 bases, and 3 bases had no gene match. Germline CDR1 and CDR2: DFQATT and SNEGSKA (reference sequence). The CDR3 contains 15 residues.

This clonotype was seen at least ten times. The genes are TRBV30 and TRBJ2-3; D not resolved. Trimming took 0 bases from V and 2 from J, leaving 6 bases between them. The CDR3 is 13 amino acids. Germline CDR1 is GTSNPN and CDR2 is SVGIG (reference sequence). Written as DNA, the CDR3 is TGTGCCTGGAGTGTAGTAACCACAGATACGCAGTATTTT. This codes for CAWSVVTTDTQYF.

As to this clonotype: The junction shows a germline mismatch at one end, possibly a read error. The V and J genes are TRBV24-1 and TRBJ2-3; 9 bases fit TRBD2. Germline V gene lookup returns CDR1 KGHDR and CDR2 SFDVKD. This CDR3 contains 13 residues. CDR3 nucleotides: TGTGCCACCAGTGATCCCCCTAGGGCGGGAGGGCATTTT. Protein: CATSDPPRAGGHF.

By proportion, this clonotype is medium-sized. CDR3 protein: CASSARTGDSSYEQYF. As DNA, the CDR3 is TGTGCCAGCAGCGCCCGGACAGGGGACTCCTCCTACGAGCAGTACTTC. V is TRBV7-6 and J is TRBJ2-7; 9 bases align to TRBD1. Trimming removed 5 bases from V and 0 bases from J; junction bases left unmatched: 8. Germline V gene lookup returns CDR1 SGHVS and CDR2 FNYEAQ. There are 16 residues in the CDR3.

By share of the sample, this clonotype is medium-sized. CDR3 sequence reads: CASSIRETQYF. The DNA of the CDR3 is TGTGCCAGTAGTATCCGCGAGACCCAGTACTTC. The chain carries TRBV19 and TRBJ2-5; D call uncertain. Trimming removed 3 bases at V and 5 bases at J, with 4 bases between. CDR3 size: 11 residues. The germline V gene encodes CDR1 LNHDA and CDR2 SQIVND (reference sequence).

This clonotype appeared many times. The genes are TRBV4-1 and TRBJ2-2; TRBD2 agrees at 11 bases. The germline V gene encodes CDR1 MGHRA and CDR2 YSYEKL. Germline trimming cut 2 bases from V and 2 bases from J; bases unmatched to any gene: 4. This CDR3 is built from 17 residues. This chain's CDR3 is CASSQPGLADNTGELFF. The CDR3 nucleotides read TGCGCCAGCAGCCAACCGGGACTAGCGGATAACACCGGGGAGCTGTTTTTT.

This clonotype was seen many times. A much larger clone lies a single base off, so this may be a read error. The CDR3 protein is CASSLGQVPGVANGYTF. The CDR3 DNA reads as TGCGCCAGCAGCTTGGGGCAAGTCCCAGGGGTGGCGAATGGCTACACCTTC. The V and J genes are TRBV5-1 and TRBJ1-2; D might be TRBD1 (6 bases). Germline V gene data show CDR1 as SGHRS and CDR2 as YFSETQ. V lost 0 bases and J lost 6, with 21 bases in between. The CDR3 has 17 residues.

The rearrangement links TRBV20-1 to TRBJ2-3; D is unresolved. Germline V lookup: CDR1 DFQATT, CDR2 SNEGSKA (reference sequence). V lost 6 bases and J 0 bases, leaving 13 bases between the germline ends. This CDR3 region has 14 residues. The CDR3 nucleotides are TGCAGTGCCCCCCGGATCAGAAGCACAGATACGCAGTATTTT. Amino acid sequence: CSAPRIRSTDTQYF.

A remark on this clonotype: One end of the junction is discordant with germline, which a read error may explain. The chain uses TRBV5-6 and TRBJ1-1; D is unresolved. The germline gives CDR1 SGHDT, CDR2 YYEEEE. This CDR3 has 9 amino acids. CDR3 loop: CASSSPVNF. DNA of the CDR3: TGTGCCAGCAGCTCGCCCGTAAACTTT.

The rearrangement uses TRBV29-1 and TRBJ2-3, with 8 bases that match TRBD2. The CDR3 is made up of 17 amino acids. Germline trimming cut 6 bases from V and 4 bases from J; bases unmatched to any gene: 18. Germline CDR1 reads SQVTM; CDR2 reads ANQGSEA. The CDR3 spells CSVPILASGGMADTQYF. The CDR3 coding sequence is TGCAGCGTACCAATTTTAGCCTCGGGAGGGATGGCAGATACGCAGTATTTT.

Of note for this clonotype: At one of its ends the junction is not consistent with the germline gene, which may arise from a read error. V usage is TRBV6-5 and J usage is TRBJ2-1, with D perhaps matching TRBD2 (5 bases). Germline CDR1 and CDR2: MNHEY and SVGAGI. The CDR3 is 8 residues long. The CDR3 here is CGLSMRVF. The DNA of the CDR3 is TGTGGATTGTCGATGCGGGTCTTC.

The chain joins TRBV6-2 or TRBV6-3 to TRBJ2-1; D gene unclear. Germline V gene sequence: CDR1 MNHEY, CDR2 SVGEGT. This CDR3 spans 11 amino acids. The CDR3 nucleotides read TGTGCTGGCAGTTGGGGCAATGAGCAGTTCTTC. Encoded protein: CAGSWGNEQFF.

The gene calls are TRBV29-1 and TRBJ2-7; the D gene is possibly TRBD2 (6 bases). Between the trimmed V and J ends, which lost 2 bases and 6 bases, there was a span of 17 bases. This CDR3 is 14 amino acids long. Germline V CDR1 and CDR2: SQVTM, ANQGSEA. CDR3 amino acids: CSVEPRAGQREQYF. CDR3 bases: TGCAGCGTTGAACCGAGAGCGGGTCAACGCGAGCAGTACTTC.

This clonotype was counted ten times or more. This chain uses TRBV7-2 with TRBJ2-4; 14 nucleotides agree with TRBD2. The V and J ends lost 5 bases and 3 bases, in that order; junction bases with no gene match: 15. Germline values: CDR1 SGHTA, CDR2 FQGNSA. CDR3 length: 20 amino acids. The CDR3 DNA is TGTGCCAGCAGCCCGGGACTAGCGGGAGTGAAAAGAGTCGACAAAAACATTCAGTACTTC. Translated, it gives CASSPGLAGVKRVDKNIQYF.

This clonotype was counted only a few times. The chain uses TRBV20-1 and TRBJ1-6; TRBD1 agrees at 7 bases. J lost 7 bases, V lost 0 bases, and 3 bases had no gene match. Germline lookup yields CDR1 DFQATT and CDR2 SNEGSKA (reference sequence). The CDR3 is made up of 14 amino acids. The DNA for the CDR3 is TGCAGTGCTAGAGAGTGGGACAGAAATTCACCCCTCCACTTT. Its protein is CSAREWDRNSPLHF.

In this sample, this clonotype turned up many times. The genes are TRBV27 and TRBJ2-5; the D is unclear. V lost 0 bases, J lost 5 bases, and 13 bases lay in between. Per germline, CDR1 MNHEY and CDR2 SMNVEV (reference sequence). This CDR3 region has 15 residues. In nucleotides, the CDR3 is TGTGCCAGCAGTTTATCATCAGGACGCCGGGAGACCCAGTACTTC. Translation: CASSLSSGRRETQYF.

By share, this clonotype ranks as large. V usage is TRBV7-8 and J usage is TRBJ2-5; no clear D gene. The V and J ends lost 1 base and 3 bases respectively, with 12 bases between them. CDR1 is SGHVS and CDR2 is FQNEAQ in the germline V gene. The CDR3 is 15 amino acids. The DNA of the CDR3 is TGTGCCAGCAGCTTAGGGCTTAACACAGAAGAGACCCAGTACTTC. Its translation: CASSLGLNTEETQYF.

Notes on this clonotype: A much larger clone differs from this one at a single base, so this may be a read error. The CDR3 loop is CSVEGILADYDEQFF. The CDR3 DNA reads as TGCAGCGTTGAAGGAATACTAGCGGACTACGATGAGCAGTTCTTC. The rearrangement links TRBV29-1 to TRBJ2-1; the match to TRBD2 covers 8 bases. The germline V gene encodes CDR1 SQVTM and CDR2 ANQGSEA. The CDR3 sequence is 15 residues long.